This TCR beta chain derives from a study of blood T cell repertoires in COVID-19. The overall study: T cells, B-cell-depleted T cells, or PBMCs provided the cDNA or gDNA that served as material.

The CDR3 runs 14 residues. Per the germline V gene, CDR1 is MDHEN and CDR2 is SYDVKM. In the authors' workflow: Cell counts per sample came from amplifying reference gene primers. Assay used: immunoSEQ multiplex PCR; TCRdb lists only in-frame clones, some missing. The V and J calls and clone size come from that table; D and trimming were worked out from the DNA. Found here are roughly 200,000 clones, roughly 90% of them singletons; the top ten hold about 7%. The rearrangement links TRBV28 to TRBJ2-7, with TRBD2 as a possible D gene (5 bases). This TCR was sampled from a man aged 40-49 years with acute or convalescent COVID-19. Sequencing was performed on peripheral blood. The CDR3 is CARGEGFSSYEQYF. DNA for the CDR3: TGTGCACGAGGAGAGGGATTTAGCTCCTACGAGCAGTACTTC.